The source of this TCR beta chain is a study of shared clonotypes between healthy human individuals. The data were produced by immunoSEQ multiplex PCR, yet TCRdb's version contains in-frame clones alone and is incomplete. This table holds approximately 350,000 clones, 74% found once. The CDR3 covers 17 residues. J lost 7 bases, V lost 4 bases, and 16 bases had no gene match. CDR1 is KGHSH, CDR2 LQKENI, per germline. The rearrangement links TRBV18 to TRBJ2-1; 7 bases are a match to TRBD1. This clonotype was obtained from a man between 25 and 39 years old in good health. Sequencing input: memory CD4+ T cells sorted from blood. Subset here: CD45RA-negative fraction. The CDR3 DNA reads TGTGCCAGCTCACTGGACAGGACCCGCGACGTAGTTAATGAGCAGTTCTTC. Its protein product is CASSLDRTRDVVNEQFF.